Listed below are T cell receptor beta chains from one sample, sequenced in a study of T cells after yellow fever vaccination. TCRdb passed the 5' RACE reads through MiXCR, listing each CDR3 protein once. There are 300,000 to 400,000 distinct CDR3 sequences in the sample; about 12% occur only once, and 3% to 4% lies in the top ten. This sample comprised CD4+ T cells sorted from PBMCs, obtained 15 days after the yellow fever booster vaccination. The receptors derive from a man younger than 35 who received the YFV17D yellow fever vaccine. The CDR3 runs from the conserved cysteine through the conserved F or W. A D gene is named only where the DNA matches it firmly. Clone size is not always given. Where it is, it says once, few, many or a class for expanded clones.

TRBD1	17	TRBV6-2/TRBV6-3	TRBJ1-1	NA	CASSYSDRGPVGTEAFF	TGTGCCAGCAGTTACTCGGACAGGGGGCCGGTGGGCACTGAAGCTTTCTTT
NA	14	TRBV6-5	TRBJ1-2	NA	CASSYFGTMTGYTF	TGTGCCAGCAGTTACTTCGGGACAATGACTGGCTACACCTTC
NA	13	TRBV6-5	TRBJ2-7	NA	CATRTTHSYEQYF	TGTGCCACCAGGACGACTCACTCCTACGAGCAGTACTTC
NA	15	TRBV2	TRBJ2-5	NA	CASSDVSARAGTQYF	TGTGCCAGCAGTGATGTTAGCGCCAGGGCGGGGACCCAGTACTTC
TRBD2	15	TRBV24-1	TRBJ2-2	few	CTTKAGGTNTGELFF	TGTACCACCAAGGCCGGGGGGACGAACACCGGGGAGCTGTTTTTT
NA	15	TRBV15	TRBJ1-4	NA	CATSRDLVGNEKLFF	TGTGCCACCAGCAGAGATCTGGTGGGTAATGAAAAACTGTTTTTT
TRBD1	16	TRBV5-1	TRBJ1-3	NA	CASSLAGQGYGNTIYF	TGCGCCAGCAGCTTGGCTGGACAGGGATATGGAAACACCATATATTTT
NA	13	TRBV18	TRBJ2-2	many	CASSPQGTGELFF	TGTGCCAGCAGCCCCCAAGGTACCGGGGAGCTGTTTTTT
NA	13	TRBV3-1	TRBJ2-3	NA	CASSQADTDTQYF	TGTGCCAGCAGCCAGGCAGACACAGATACGCAGTATTTT
TRBD2	16	TRBV5-4	TRBJ2-5	NA	CASSLGVAGQQETQYF	TGTGCCAGCAGCTTGGGGGTAGCGGGACAACAAGAGACCCAGTACTTC
NA	14	TRBV7-8	TRBJ1-4	few	CASSLLSSSEKLFF	TGTGCCAGCAGCTTACTTTCTAGTAGTGAAAAACTGTTTTTT
NA	17	TRBV15	TRBJ1-2	NA	CATSRVIVGWLNYGYTF	TGTGCCACCAGCAGAGTAATAGTTGGGTGGCTTAACTATGGCTACACCTTC
NA	14	TRBV5-1	TRBJ2-7	NA	CASSLAPSGSEQYF	TGCGCCAGCAGCTTGGCTCCCTCCGGGAGCGAGCAGTACTTC
TRBD1	15	TRBV6-1	TRBJ1-5	few	CASTHGQGTNQPQHF	TGTGCCAGCACTCACGGACAGGGAACAAATCAGCCCCAGCATTTT
NA	16	TRBV3-1	TRBJ1-2	few	CASSQRGREANYGYTF	TGTGCCAGCAGCCAGCGTGGACGGGAAGCTAACTATGGCTACACCTTC
NA	12	TRBV12-3/TRBV12-4	TRBJ2-1	NA	CASSFASDEQFF	TGTGCCAGCAGTTTTGCTAGCGATGAGCAGTTCTTC
NA	14	TRBV7-9	TRBJ1-1	NA	CASSLGAVLTEAFF	TGTGCCAGCAGCTTAGGCGCGGTTCTCACTGAAGCTTTCTTT
TRBD2	19	TRBV4-1	TRBJ2-5	few	CASSQGPVGLAGNQETQYF	TGCGCCAGCAGCCAAGGTCCCGTGGGACTAGCGGGGAACCAAGAGACCCAGTACTTC
NA	15	TRBV18	TRBJ1-1	NA	CASSPEWGPGSEAFF	TGTGCCAGCTCACCAGAATGGGGCCCAGGGTCTGAAGCTTTCTTT
TRBD1	17	TRBV6-6	TRBJ1-4	few	CASSTTGGVATNEKLFF	TGTGCCAGCAGTACAACAGGGGGCGTCGCAACTAATGAAAAACTGTTTTTT
NA	14	TRBV6-6	TRBJ1-6	NA	CASRNREGQSPLHF	TGTGCCAGCAGAAACAGGGAGGGGCAATCACCCCTCCACTTT
NA	16	TRBV18	TRBJ2-1	few	CASSPFSPMNGNEQFF	TGTGCCAGCTCACCTTTCTCTCCAATGAATGGGAATGAGCAGTTCTTC
NA	13	TRBV9	TRBJ1-1	NA	CASSVIPNTEAFF	TGTGCCAGCAGCGTAATCCCCAACACTGAAGCCTTCTTT
TRBD1	15	TRBV20-1	TRBJ1-2	few	CSARDRTGANYGYTF	TGCAGTGCTAGAGATCGGACAGGGGCTAACTATGGCTACACCTTC
NA	15	TRBV3-1	TRBJ2-5	NA	CASSQGSLLQETQYF	TGTGCCAGCAGCCAAGGTAGCCTACTTCAAGAGACCCAGTACTTC